This paragraph reports one TCR beta chain. It lacks a known antigen. No quality values exist for individual bases; no much larger clone is one base distant. For this chain, trimming is 3 bases at the V end and 3 bases at the J end, and the number of junction bases without a gene match is 3. Per the germline V gene, KGHDR is the CDR1 and SFDVKD is the CDR2. The CDR3, from cysteine to phenylalanine, totals 16 residues. Of the read, only the CDR3 DNA is kept; its 48 bases are in frame from base 1. Samples from volunteer blood donors who had recovered from COVID-19 were contributed by a second Seattle source. Each collaborating institution followed its own protocols to collect whole blood in K2EDTA tubes. For TCRbeta analysis, collaborators shipped samples in one of three forms: frozen whole blood, isolated PBMCs, or DNA extracted from either of those sample types. The immunoSEQ Assay, a bias-controlled multiplex PCR, was used to amplify TCRbeta CDR3 regions from genomic DNA. The study's own analysis went as follows. The number of nucleated cells in each sample was estimated by amplification of reference gene primers within the assay. To quantify the absolute abundance of each unique TCRbeta CDR3 rearrangement, sequence reads were collapsed and filtered. Productive Simpson clonality was computed per sample as the square root of Simpson's diversity index over productive rearrangements. What TCRdb holds here is the immuneACCESS table cut down to in-frame rearrangements. Part of the clones is not present; checked against another copy, under half of the missing clones reflect an unresolved V gene, and the others are unexplained. That table gives V, J and clone size, and the DNA gave D and trimming. The sample table contains approximately 280,000 clones; only one count was recorded for approximately 84% of them. Clones ranked in the top ten supply around 2.1% of the sample.

This entry comes from a study of blood T cell repertoires in COVID-19 (TCRdb year 2020). Regarding the research as a whole: Collaborator samples came from the United States, Italy and Spain and covered acute and convalescent phases of COVID-19. The prospective study material was composed of cDNA or gDNA derived from T cells, B-cell-depleted T cells, or PBMCs. Deeply sampled blood TCRbeta repertoires from subjects exposed to, actively infected with, or recovered from COVID-19 were included in the dataset. The repertoires were made available in a free public database intended to serve as a resource for research on the immune response to SARS-CoV-2. Samples came from the ongoing ImmuneRACE study (first 160 participants) plus 1,254 subjects from 6 global collaborators. Nearly every sample came with metadata listing a de-identified subject ID, COVID-19 status, age in years and sex. Where available, HLA class I and class II types were obtained from metadata supplied by the sample provider rather than from assay-based typing. Study-wide findings and limitations: The quantity of clinical and demographic metadata differed by source and by participant and was supplied without curation.

Material for sequencing was peripheral blood. This receptor chain uses TRBV24-1 and TRBJ2-2, with 10 bases matching TRBD1. The TCR was taken from a woman aged 25 to 39 who had recovered from COVID-19. The nucleotide sequence is TGTGCCACCAGTGATGCCGGGACAGGGGACACCGGGGAGCTGTTTTTT. This encodes CATSDAGTGDTGELFF.